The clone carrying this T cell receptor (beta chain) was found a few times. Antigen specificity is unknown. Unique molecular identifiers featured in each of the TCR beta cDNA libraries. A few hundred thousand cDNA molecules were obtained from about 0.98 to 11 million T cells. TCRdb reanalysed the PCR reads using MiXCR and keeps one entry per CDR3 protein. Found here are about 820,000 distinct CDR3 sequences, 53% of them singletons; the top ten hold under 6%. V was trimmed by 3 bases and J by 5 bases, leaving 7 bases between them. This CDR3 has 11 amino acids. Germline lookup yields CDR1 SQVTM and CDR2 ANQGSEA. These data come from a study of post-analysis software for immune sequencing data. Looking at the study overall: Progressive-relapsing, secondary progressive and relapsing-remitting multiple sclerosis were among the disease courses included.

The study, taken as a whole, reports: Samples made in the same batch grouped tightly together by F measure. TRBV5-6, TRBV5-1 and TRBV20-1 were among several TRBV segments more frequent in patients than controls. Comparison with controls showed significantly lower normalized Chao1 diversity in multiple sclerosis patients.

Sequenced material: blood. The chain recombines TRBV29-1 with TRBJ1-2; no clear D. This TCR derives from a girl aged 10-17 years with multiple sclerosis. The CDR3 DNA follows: TGCAGCGTTGAGGAAGGTTATGGCTACACCTTC. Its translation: CSVEEGYGYTF. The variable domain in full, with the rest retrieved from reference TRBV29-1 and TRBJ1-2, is SAVISQKPSRDICQRGTSLTIQCQVDSQVTMMFWYRQQPGQSLTLIATANQGSEATYESGFVIDKFPISRPNLTFSTLTVSNMSPEDSSIYLCSVEEGYGYTFGSGTRLTVV.